The TCR beta chain under discussion was sequenced for a study of identical twins. Study results and caveats: Models underestimated out-of-frame TCR alpha sharing in monozygotic twins. Researchers reported weaker excess twin sharing in beta out-of-frame sequences. Compared with unrelated sharing, twin-shared out-of-frame alpha sequences had more low-probability sequences.

Trimming took 1 base from V and 9 from J, leaving 10 bases between them. Germline V gene data show CDR1 as GTSNPN and CDR2 as SVGIG (reference sequence). The CDR3 has 13 residues. Via MiXCR, TCRdb re-called the 5' RACE reads, giving one row per CDR3 protein. Here the sample spans around 510,000 distinct CDR3 sequences, around 15% being singletons. The sample holds a few counts of this clonotype. Antigen specificity is unknown. Another study also made use of these data, one on yellow fever vaccine responses in identical twins.

V gene TRBV30 combines with J gene TRBJ1-6, with D hard to call. This clonotype was sampled from a woman between 18 and 29 years old in good health. The source material was CD4+ T cells sorted from blood. CDR3 bases: TGTGCCTGGAGTGCGGAGACAAGTTCACCCCTCCACTTT. It yields the protein CAWSAETSSPLHF.